This TCR beta chain was captured in a study of TIL therapy for anti-PD-1-resistant metastatic lung cancer. Sample time point: pre-treatment sample, taken before nivolumab and TIL therapy. Pleural nodules or supraclavicular lymph nodes made up most of the excised metastases sampled. The J segment lost 1 base and the V segment lost 7 bases, leaving 6 bases of the junction unmatched. This CDR3 contains 14 residues. Looked up from germline, CDR1 is SNHLY and CDR2 is FYNNEI. The immunoSEQ assay was v3. Survey-level samples got approximately 1.8 million read pairs; deep-level samples got about 4.5-6.5 million. Data came from immunoSEQ multiplex PCR; TCRdb stores just in-frame clones and leaves some out. This sample has more than 9,500 clones, with 58% found just once.

The TCR comes from a person aged 25-79 years with non-small cell lung cancer. The source material was tumor tissue, sampled at baseline. This chain links TRBV2 with TRBJ1-1; 7 nucleotides agree with TRBD1. The CDR3 DNA reads as TGTGCCAGCAAAGCAGGGGGAGAGAACACTGAAGCTTTCTTT. Amino acid sequence: CASKAGGENTEAFF.